A single sample gave rise to the 22 T cell receptor beta chains below, sequenced in a study of T cells after somatic rescue of genetic block. The repertoire was sequenced with immunoSEQ multiplex PCR; TCRdb's copy has only in-frame clones and lacks some. Of 85,000 to 90,000 clones listed, 85% to 90% were seen once; the top ten hold under 2%. Specimen: peripheral blood mononuclear cells (PBMCs). The origin of the receptors is a woman in her late teens or twenties.

The chain couples TRBV21-1 to TRBJ2-7; the table's D gene call, TRBD2, was not cross checked with the DNA. TRBV21-1 is assigned pseudogene status. CDR3 length: 11 residues. The CDR3 reads CAGLLKYEQYF. CDR3 sequence (DNA): TGTGCCGGACTCCTTAAATACGAGCAGTACTTC.

J is TRBJ1-1 and V is TRBV28; maybe TRBD1 (6 bases). This CDR3 spans 15 amino acids. The V end lost 5 bases, the J end lost 4 bases, and 17 bases lay between the germline ends. Germline CDR1 and CDR2: MDHEN and SYDVKM. The CDR3 nucleotides are TGTGCCAGCAGTCCCGGGGGGGGCTTGGGCACTGAAGCTTTCTTT. Protein: CASSPGGGLGTEAFF.

This clone was picked up a small number of times. Sequence at one end of the junction differs from germline and may be a read error. This chain links TRBV7-7 with TRBJ2-2; 7 nucleotides align to TRBD2. CDR1 and CDR2 from the germline V gene are SSHAT and FNYEAQ (reference sequence). There are 15 residues in the CDR3. In DNA form, the CDR3 reads TGTGCTAGCAGCCTATCAAGCGGGACCACCGGGGAGCTGTTTTTT. Residues: CASSLSSGTTGELFF.

The gene calls are TRBV7-9 and TRBJ2-2; no definite D call. Trimming took off 1 base at V and 2 bases at J, with 5 bases between the two ends. Germline values: CDR1 SEHNR, CDR2 FQNEAQ (reference sequence). The CDR3 is made up of 14 amino acids. The CDR3 region has the DNA TGTGCCAGCAGCTTAGGGTCCAACACCGGGGAGCTGTTTTTT. Amino acids: CASSLGSNTGELFF.

This clone was counted between two and nine times. This chain connects TRBV11-2 to TRBJ2-1; no firm D call. V was trimmed by 6 bases and J by 6 bases, leaving 12 bases between them. This CDR3 comprises 13 residues. The germline V gene has CDR1 SGHAT and CDR2 FQNNGV. The CDR3 nucleotides read TGTGCCAGCAGTTTGGTACTTTCCAATGAGCAGTTCTTC. It codes for CASSLVLSNEQFF.

This clone has just one count. V usage is TRBV9 and J usage is TRBJ1-2; TRBD1 might be the D (5 bases). The CDR3 is made up of 15 amino acids. V was shortened by 0 bases and J by 3 bases, with 12 bases between the two germline ends. CDR1 is SGDLS, CDR2 YYNGEE, per germline. The CDR3 sequence is CASSVGGTAHYGYTF. CDR3 DNA sequence: TGTGCCAGCAGCGTAGGTGGGACGGCACACTATGGCTACACCTTC.

This chain connects TRBV16 to TRBJ2-1, with D perhaps being TRBD1 or TRBD2 (5 bases each). The CDR3 runs to 15 residues. V was pared by 0 bases and J by 9 bases, with 15 bases between. Germline assignment: CDR1 KGHSY and CDR2 FQNENV. The CDR3 DNA reads as TGTGCCAGCAGCCAATCGGGGGACGAGTGGGGTGAGCAGTTCTTC. It codes for CASSQSGDEWGEQFF.

This chain links TRBV15 with TRBJ1-1, with 10 bases matching TRBD1. Looked up from germline, CDR1 is LNHNV and CDR2 is YYDKDF (reference sequence). V trimming: 1 base; J trimming: 0 bases; junction bases outside the gene matches: 8. The length of the CDR3 is 18 residues. The CDR3 region is CATSRVSGTGVMNTEAFF. The DNA for the CDR3 is TGTGCCACCAGCAGAGTATCCGGGACAGGGGTCATGAACACTGAAGCTTTCTTT. The variable domain in full, completed from reference TRBV15 and TRBJ1-1, reads DAMVIQNPRYQVTQFGKPVTLSCSQTLNHNVMYWYQQKSSQAPKLLFHYYDKDFNNEADTPDNFQSRRPNTSFCFLDIRSPGLGDTAMYLCATSRVSGTGVMNTEAFFGQGTRLTVV.

This rearrangement joins TRBV12-5 to TRBJ2-1; 7 positions match TRBD2. The germline gives CDR1 LGHNT, CDR2 FRNRAP. V gave up 1 base and J gave up 7 bases; unmatched junction bases: 19. The CDR3 length is 19 residues. CDR3 protein: CASGLALRGSRGIRNEQFF. The CDR3 DNA sequence: TGTGCTAGTGGTTTGGCACTCAGAGGGTCGCGGGGGATCCGAAATGAGCAGTTCTTC.

The chain recombines TRBV9 with TRBJ2-7; possible D gene TRBD2, 6 bases. The germline V gene encodes CDR1 SGDLS and CDR2 YYNGEE. V was shortened by 4 bases and J by 0 bases, with 11 bases between the two germline ends. CDR3 length equals 14 residues. The CDR3 nucleotides are TGTGCCAGCAGCCCCCGGGACTTCTCCTACGAGCAGTACTTC. The encoded protein is CASSPRDFSYEQYF.

In this sample, this clone turned up a few times. The rearrangement uses TRBV4-3 and TRBJ2-7; 13 bases map to TRBD2. The CDR3 spans 18 residues. The junction had 9 bases not matched to a gene; V was cut back by 1 base and J by 3 bases. The V gene's germline CDR1 is LGHNA and CDR2 YSLEER. The CDR3 DNA reads as TGCGCCAGCAGCCAAGCCCCCTGGACTAGCGGGAGTGTCTACGAGCAGTACTTC. This codes for CASSQAPWTSGSVYEQYF.

The genes are TRBV5-6 and TRBJ1-4; 7 bases are a match to TRBD1. The germline V gene encodes CDR1 SGHDT and CDR2 YYEEEE. The CDR3 covers 15 residues. V was pared by 0 bases and J by 8 bases, with 7 bases of the junction left unmatched. CDR3 bases: TGTGCCAGCAGCTTGGCACTCAGGGGGGCAGAAAAACTGTTTTTT. This sequence encodes CASSLALRGAEKLFF.

The rearrangement links TRBV6-6 to TRBJ1-2; no firm D call. Germline values: CDR1 MNHNY, CDR2 SVGAGI (reference sequence). V gave up 5 bases and J gave up 4 bases, with 20 bases separating them. CDR3 length: 16 residues. CDR3 nucleotides: TGTGCCAGCAGTCCCCGAAGGGCCGAGATTAGCTATGGCTACACCTTC. Translated, it gives CASSPRRAEISYGYTF.

This chain links TRBV18 with TRBJ2-7; TRBD2 agrees at 10 bases. Germline trimming cut 0 bases from V and 4 bases from J; bases unmatched to any gene: 3. Germline V CDR1 and CDR2: KGHSH, LQKENI. This CDR3 comprises 15 residues. This chain's CDR3 is CASSPPSAGGYEQYF. In DNA form, the CDR3 reads TGTGCCAGCTCACCACCGTCAGCGGGAGGGTACGAGCAGTACTTC.

The V and J genes are TRBV1 and TRBJ2-1; TRBD2, the D gene given by the table, was not confirmed from the DNA. TRBV1 is given as a pseudogene. This CDR3 has 15 amino acids. CDR3 coding DNA: TGCACCAGCAGCCTTAGACTAGCGGGAGGAAATGAGCAGTTCTTC. This sequence encodes CTSSLRLAGGNEQFF.

The chain couples TRBV2 to TRBJ1-5, with 9 bases fitting TRBD1. The CDR3 loop spans 12 amino acids. The germline V gene encodes CDR1 SNHLY and CDR2 FYNNEI. After removal of 7 bases from V and 6 bases from J, the junction contained 1 base not matched to a gene. The CDR3 DNA reads as TGTGCCAGCAAGGACAGGGGTCAGCCCCAGCATTTT. Translating gives CASKDRGQPQHF. The variable domain in full, with the rest retrieved from reference TRBV2 and TRBJ1-5, is EPEVTQTPSHQVTQMGQEVILRCVPISNHLYFYWYRQILGQKVEFLVSFYNNEISEKSEIFDDQFSVERPDGSNFTLKIRSTKLEDSAMYFCASKDRGQPQHFGDGTRLSIL.

The chain combines TRBV7-8 with TRBJ1-3; D is possibly TRBD1 (5 bases). Germline lookup yields CDR1 SGHVS and CDR2 FQNEAQ. Trimming shortened V by 3 bases and J by 0 bases, and 9 bases separated the two germline ends. CDR3 size: 15 residues. The chain's CDR3 is CASSFDRFSGNTIYF. CDR3 sequence (DNA): TGTGCCAGCAGCTTCGACAGATTCTCTGGAAACACCATATATTTT.

The rearrangement uses TRBV19 and TRBJ2-2; possibly TRBD1 for D (6 bases). The CDR3 spans 16 residues. V lost 4 bases and J lost 0, with 12 bases in between. The germline CDR1 and CDR2 sequences are LNHDA and SQIVND (reference sequence). The CDR3 reads CASSNGQGSNTGELFF. The CDR3 coding sequence is TGTGCCAGTAGTAACGGGCAGGGGTCGAACACCGGGGAGCTGTTTTTT.

The chain joins TRBV29-1 to TRBJ1-1; D gene unclear. Deletions cut 1 base from V and 2 bases from J, with 14 bases between. This CDR3 contains 15 residues. Germline V gene lookup returns CDR1 SQVTM and CDR2 ANQGSEA. CDR3 amino acids: CSVEGRTHFNTEAFF. The CDR3 bases are TGCAGCGTTGAAGGCCGGACCCACTTTAACACTGAAGCTTTCTTT.

Only a few counts were recorded for this clone. Germline and junction disagree at one end, which may indicate a read error. The J gene is TRBJ1-2, the V gene TRBV7-7; 7 nucleotides line up with TRBD1. Germline CDR1 SSHAT, CDR2 FNYEAQ (reference sequence). There are 13 residues in the CDR3. In DNA form, the CDR3 reads TGTGCTAGCAGTCAAGCCCGGGGACAGAACCTACTCTTC. This sequence encodes CASSQARGQNLLF.

The V call is TRBV10-2, the J call TRBJ1-3; possible D gene TRBD1, 6 bases. The V gene lost 5 bases and the J gene lost 6 bases, with 14 bases spanning the gap. This CDR3 spans 14 amino acids. Looked up from germline, CDR1 is WSHSY and CDR2 is SAAADI. The CDR3 bases are TGCGCCAGCAGTCTGATGCAGGGGAAAAACACCATATATTTT. Translated: CASSLMQGKNTIYF.

This clone came up once. The rearrangement joins TRBV29-1 to TRBJ1-2, with TRBD1 matching over 7 bases. Germline CDR1 is SQVTM and CDR2 is ANQGSEA. The V and J ends lost 6 bases and 7 bases, in that order; junction bases with no gene match: 11. The CDR3 is 13 amino acids. CDR3 nucleotides: TGCAGCGTGAGGGGGACAGCTGAGGGTGGCTACACCTTC. Amino acid sequence: CSVRGTAEGGYTF.